Below, one T cell receptor (beta chain) is given with its context. This clone's antigen is unknown. Base quality data are lacking; no much larger clone is found one base away. CD8 naive samples were CD45RO-negative cells positively selected for CCR7, giving a CD45RA+CCR7+ population that excluded TemRA cells. The donors were healthy, HIV-negative adults who had no recently reported acute infections or vaccinations. Only Caucasian adults living in Nashville, Tennessee, USA were represented among the donors. Blood was obtained by leukapheresis, after which PBMCs were separated by Ficoll-Histopaque density gradient centrifugation and cryopreserved in liquid nitrogen vapor phase. Analytical flow cytometry was used to check the purity and quantity of each magnetically sorted T cell population. Genomic DNA was isolated from each sorted fraction and quantified by UV absorbance on a Nanodrop 2000c. These data belong to a study of shared clonotypes between healthy human individuals (dated by TCRdb to 2018 to 2021). Concerning the study at large: The cohort comprised two women and a few men aged 18 to 49 years. Blood TCR repertoires of about five healthy adults were deeply sequenced to estimate repertoire size and the extent of clonotype sharing between individuals. Libraries were prepared and TCR repertoires were sequenced by different laboratories using diverse techniques, in order to increase sequencing depth and limit assay-specific biases. Each donor's leukapheresis produced roughly between roughly 0.9 and 8.9 billion PBMCs. Per donor, three plates each were used for CD4 naive and CD4 memory, two for CD8 naive, and one for CD8 memory. What the study reported, not specific to this receptor: Sharing across a handful of donors was observed for about 5% of naive CD4, 3% to 3.5% of naive CD8, 2% to 2.5% of memory CD4, and less than 0.45% of memory CD8 clonotypes. Because the study included only a small number of donors, the genetic and exposure-history diversity represented was limited. Larger estimated clonotype richness was generally found for naive subsets than for memory subsets. Pairwise subsampling indicated that sequencing depth was expected to affect the degree of clonotype sharing among donors. Sampling was restricted to blood, and TCR repertoires in tissues likely differ from the TCR repertoires found in blood. Rarefaction of sorted-subset datasets indicated incomplete sequencing despite the large sequencing depth. Compared with non-shared clonotypes, clonotypes shared by all four sorted-subset donors had higher generation probabilities.

As encoded in the germline V gene, CDR1 is SQVTM while CDR2 is ANQGSEA. The cysteine opens and the phenylalanine closes a CDR3 of 11 amino acids. The only DNA kept is the CDR3, 33 bases in frame from the first base. V is cut by 6 bases and J by 3 bases, and the space between the germline ends is 9 bases. TCR CDR3 regions were amplified from genomic DNA by multiplex PCR using the deep immunoSEQ assay. Extracted genomic DNA from each cell subset was spread evenly across all wells of several immunoSEQ 96-well plates, with each plate serving as a replicate. Each replicate PCR for sorted subsets received around 200 ng genomic DNA, equal to tens of thousands of T cell genomes. The purified libraries were quantified using a Qubit 3.0 fluorometer, sized with a Bioanalyzer 2100, and then quantified again using the KAPA Library Quantification kit. Every immunoSEQ 96-well plate was sequenced on a dedicated single-read 150-cycle Illumina NextSeq 550 flow cell. As for the authors' bioinformatics: Because the immunoSEQ output included only junctional sequences and no quality scores, the filtering could not be the same as the filtering used for full-length reads. Sequences were annotated with PyIR, a Python wrapper for IgBLAST v1.9, and V/J genes and CDR3 were assigned using IMGT germline references. Reads were filtered out if the reads had weak V/J assignments (E-value above 1e-6), no CDR3, stop codons, out-of-frame junctions, or ambiguous translated residues. V3J clonotypes were defined as sequences sharing an identical inferred V gene, J gene, and CDR3 amino acid sequence. Percentage overlap between repertoires was computed as shared unique clonotypes divided by the size of the smaller repertoire. Three approaches were used to assess repertoire richness: RTK rarefaction, the Chao1 estimator, and Recon v2.1 estimates of unobserved clonotypes. For all TCRbeta clonotypes obtained by the gDNA method from a handful of donors, generation probabilities were computed with OLGA. Not all clones reach the TCRdb copy of this immuneACCESS table, which keeps in-frame sequences only. Checked studies attribute under half of the gap to unresolved V genes and leave the rest unexplained. For V, J and clone size, that table is used; D and trimming come from the DNA. Present in this sample are about 2.1 million clones, roughly 91% of which were seen just once. The ten most abundant clones make up roughly 1.8% of the sample.

In this chain, TRBV29-1 is recombined with TRBJ2-7, with no reliable assignment of the D segment. Sequences were obtained from naive CD8+ T cells from PBMCs. This specimen's cell subset or site label, per the study, means: CD45RA+CCR7+. This receptor was taken from a man between 18 and 29 years old in good health. Some clones in this sample may be carry-over from other donors' samples. The sequenced DNA: TGCAGCGTGCCTCTAGGCTACGAGCAGTACTTC. Protein translation: CSVPLGYEQYF.